This TCR beta chain is from a study of cytomegalovirus exposure and HLA in healthy donors. Background on the study: Tens of millions of unique TCR sequences came from HLA-typed donors in an early release.

Notes on this clone: The antigen is not known.

Trimming took 8 bases from V and 1 from J; bases not matched to a gene: 10. The CDR3 consists of 16 residues. The V gene's germline CDR1 is MNHEY and CDR2 SMNVEV (reference sequence). Study-wide results and limits: Previous analysis showed most TCR beta V segments were productive about 87% or about 30% of the time. It is likely that the observed cluster of highly shared sequence variants was a sequencing artifact.

13 Jbeta primers and 60 Vbeta primers were used for the PCR. Measured with immunoSEQ multiplex PCR; TCRdb has only the in-frame clones, and not every one. The sample gives fewer than 350,000 clones, 80% to 90% of which show up once; roughly 2.1% is in the top ten. V usage is TRBV27 and J usage is TRBJ2-7, with TRBD2 matching over 11 bases. Material: PBMCs. The sequence was collected from a woman aged 18 to 35 in good health and CMV-seronegative. The CDR3, as DNA: TGTGCCAGCTATCCTCTGGGACTAGCGGCTTCCTACGAGCAGTACTTC. Translation gives CASYPLGLAASYEQYF.